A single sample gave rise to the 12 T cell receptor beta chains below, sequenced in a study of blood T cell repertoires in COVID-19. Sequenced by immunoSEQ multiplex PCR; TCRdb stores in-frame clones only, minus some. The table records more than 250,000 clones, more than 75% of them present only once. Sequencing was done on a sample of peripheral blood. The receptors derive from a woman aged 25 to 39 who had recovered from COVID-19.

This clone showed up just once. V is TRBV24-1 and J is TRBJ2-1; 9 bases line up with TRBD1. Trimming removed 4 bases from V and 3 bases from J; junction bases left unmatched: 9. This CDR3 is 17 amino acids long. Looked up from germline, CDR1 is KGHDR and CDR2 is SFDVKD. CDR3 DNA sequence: TGTGCCACCAGTGACCCGCCGGGACAGGGCCACTACAATGAGCAGTTCTTC. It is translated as CATSDPPGQGHYNEQFF.

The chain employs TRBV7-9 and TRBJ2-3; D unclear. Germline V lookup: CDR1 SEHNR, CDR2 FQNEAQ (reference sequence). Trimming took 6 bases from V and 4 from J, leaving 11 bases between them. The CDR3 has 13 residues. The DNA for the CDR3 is TGTGCCAGCAGGTCACCCCGGTCAGATACGCAGTATTTT. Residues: CASRSPRSDTQYF.

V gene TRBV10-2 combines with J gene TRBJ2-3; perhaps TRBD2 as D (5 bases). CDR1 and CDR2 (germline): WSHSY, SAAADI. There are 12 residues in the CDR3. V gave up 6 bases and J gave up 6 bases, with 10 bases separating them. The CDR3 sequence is CASRDWRDTQYF. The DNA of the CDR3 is TGCGCCAGCAGGGACTGGCGGGATACGCAGTATTTT.

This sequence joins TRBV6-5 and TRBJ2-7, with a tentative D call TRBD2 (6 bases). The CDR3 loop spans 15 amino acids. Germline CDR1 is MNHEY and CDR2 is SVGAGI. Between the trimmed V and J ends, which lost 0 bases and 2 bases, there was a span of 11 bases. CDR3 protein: CASSYSGGEPYEQYF. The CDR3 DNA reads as TGTGCCAGCAGTTACTCAGGAGGGGAACCCTACGAGCAGTACTTC.

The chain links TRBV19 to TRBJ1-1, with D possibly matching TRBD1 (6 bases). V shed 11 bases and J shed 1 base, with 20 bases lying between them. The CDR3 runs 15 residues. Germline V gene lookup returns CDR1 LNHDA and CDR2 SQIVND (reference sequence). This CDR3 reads CALSAGGPSNTEAFF. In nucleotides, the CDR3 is TGTGCCCTGTCGGCCGGGGGGCCCTCGAACACTGAAGCTTTCTTT.

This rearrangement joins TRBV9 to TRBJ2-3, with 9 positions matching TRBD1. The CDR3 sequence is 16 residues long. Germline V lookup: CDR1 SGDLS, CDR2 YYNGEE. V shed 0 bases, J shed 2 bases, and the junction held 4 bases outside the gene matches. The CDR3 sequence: CASSVGGTGFTDTQYF. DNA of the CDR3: TGTGCCAGCAGCGTAGGGGGGACAGGGTTCACAGATACGCAGTATTTT.

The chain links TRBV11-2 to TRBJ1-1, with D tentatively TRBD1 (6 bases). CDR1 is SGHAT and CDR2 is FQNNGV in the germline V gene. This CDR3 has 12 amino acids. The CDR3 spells CAAMGAGTEAFF. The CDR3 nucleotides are TGTGCTGCCATGGGGGCGGGCACTGAAGCTTTCTTT.

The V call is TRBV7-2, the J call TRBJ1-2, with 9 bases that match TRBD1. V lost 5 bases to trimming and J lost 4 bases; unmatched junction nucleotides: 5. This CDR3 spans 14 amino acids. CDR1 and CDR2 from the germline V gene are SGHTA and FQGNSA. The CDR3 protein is CASSEDRGPYGYTF. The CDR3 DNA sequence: TGTGCCAGCAGCGAGGACAGGGGTCCCTATGGCTACACCTTC.

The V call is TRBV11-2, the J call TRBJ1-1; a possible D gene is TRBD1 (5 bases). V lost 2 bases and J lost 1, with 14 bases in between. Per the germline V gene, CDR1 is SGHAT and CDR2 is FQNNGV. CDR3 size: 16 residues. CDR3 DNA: TGTGCCAGCAGCTTATGGGGTACAGGAGAGAACACTGAAGCTTTCTTT. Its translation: CASSLWGTGENTEAFF.

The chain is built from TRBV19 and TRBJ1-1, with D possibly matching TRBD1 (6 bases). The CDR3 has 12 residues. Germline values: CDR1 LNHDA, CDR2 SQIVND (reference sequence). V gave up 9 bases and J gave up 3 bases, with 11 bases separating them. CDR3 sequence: CARRRGDTEAFF. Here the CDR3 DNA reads TGTGCCAGGCGCAGGGGAGACACTGAAGCTTTCTTT.

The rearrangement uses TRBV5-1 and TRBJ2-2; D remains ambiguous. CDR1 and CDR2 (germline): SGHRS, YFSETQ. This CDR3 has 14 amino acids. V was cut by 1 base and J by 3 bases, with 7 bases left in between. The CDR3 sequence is CASSLQLDTGELFF. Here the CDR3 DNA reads TGCGCCAGCAGCTTGCAGCTAGACACCGGGGAGCTGTTTTTT.

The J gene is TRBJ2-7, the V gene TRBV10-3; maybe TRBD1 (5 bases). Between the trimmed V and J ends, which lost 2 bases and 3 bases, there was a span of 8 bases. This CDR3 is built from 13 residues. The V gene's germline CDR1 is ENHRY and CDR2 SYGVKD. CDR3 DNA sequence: TGTGCCATCAGTGAGGGACATAACTACGAGCAGTACTTC. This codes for CAISEGHNYEQYF.